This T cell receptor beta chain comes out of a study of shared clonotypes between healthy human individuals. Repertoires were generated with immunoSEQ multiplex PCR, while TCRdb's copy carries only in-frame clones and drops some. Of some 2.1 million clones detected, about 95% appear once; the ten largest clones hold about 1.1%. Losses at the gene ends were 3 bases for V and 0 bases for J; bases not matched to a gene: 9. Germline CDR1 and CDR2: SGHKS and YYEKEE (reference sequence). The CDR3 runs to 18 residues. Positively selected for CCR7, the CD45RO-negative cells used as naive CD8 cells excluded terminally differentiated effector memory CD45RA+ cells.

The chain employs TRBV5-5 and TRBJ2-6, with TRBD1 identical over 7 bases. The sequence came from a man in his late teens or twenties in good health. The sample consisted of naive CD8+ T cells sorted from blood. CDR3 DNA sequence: TGTGCCAGCAGCTCGCTGACAGGGATAATCTCTGGGGCCAACGTCCTGACTTTC. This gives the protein CASSSLTGIISGANVLTF.